This entry lists 31 T cell receptor beta chains sequenced from one sample in a study of regulatory T cells in long-lasting Graves disease. TCR beta libraries were built with iRepertoire HTBI primers and Arm-PCR of CDR3 regions. One entry per CDR3 protein results from TCRdb running MiXCR on the multiplex PCR reads. The sample records hundreds of thousands of distinct CDR3 sequences, around a fifth being singletons. Time point described: persistent/refractory GD, antithyroid drugs over 5 years with positive TRAb. From PBMCs, RNA was extracted and then used to make the TCR library. The starting material was peripheral blood mononuclear cells (PBMCs), obtained when the disease was refractory, from a patient treated with antithyroid drugs. The source of these receptors is a female donor with Graves disease.

V and J are TRBV7-2 and TRBJ2-7, with D perhaps matching TRBD1 (6 bases). Germline values: CDR1 SGHTA, CDR2 FQGNSA. CDR3 size: 14 residues. The V gene lost 4 bases and the J gene lost 3 bases, with 13 bases spanning the gap. The CDR3 sequence: CASSSGTTVYEQYF. The CDR3, as DNA: TGTGCCAGCAGCTCAGGGACAACAGTCTACGAGCAGTACTTC.

To note about this clonotype: A read error may account for a junction end that differs from germline. The rearrangement joins TRBV4-2 to TRBJ2-7, with a weak D call TRBD2 (5 bases). The CDR3 is made up of 17 amino acids. In germline, CDR1 is LGHNA, CDR2 YNFKEQ. CDR3 coding DNA: TGTGCCAGCAGCCAAGAAGAGGGCCGTGGCGTTCCCTACAAGCAGTACTTC. Translating it yields CASSQEEGRGVPYKQYF.

This clonotype was seen more than once but under ten times. The V and J genes are TRBV3-1 and TRBJ2-5; D not certain. V was trimmed by 2 bases and J by 5 bases, leaving 15 bases between them. From germline, CDR1 is LGHDT and CDR2 YNNKEL (reference sequence). The CDR3 spans 15 residues. CDR3 DNA sequence: TGTGCCAGCAGCCAAAAGGTGGGAACCGGGGAGACCCAGTACTTC. As protein: CASSQKVGTGETQYF.

This clonotype was observed a few times. The chain combines TRBV20-1 with TRBJ1-1; TRBD1 matches 9 bases. CDR3 length: 14 residues. J was trimmed by 2 bases and V by 7 bases; bases with no gene match: 8. Germline CDR1 and CDR2: DFQATT and SNEGSKA (reference sequence). CDR3 sequence: CSGQTGGFNTEAFF. CDR3 coding DNA: TGCAGTGGGCAGACAGGGGGTTTTAACACTGAAGCTTTCTTT.

There are many counts of this clonotype. V gene TRBV2 combines with J gene TRBJ1-1; unclear D gene. The germline V and J ends were trimmed by 7 bases and 1 base, with 7 bases remaining between them. CDR1 is SNHLY and CDR2 is FYNNEI in the germline V gene. CDR3 size: 12 residues. CDR3 in DNA: TGTGCCAGCATTACCGGGAACACTGAAGCTTTCTTT. This gives the protein CASITGNTEAFF.

V usage is TRBV29-1 and J usage is TRBJ2-7; 7 nucleotides line up with TRBD1. The J segment lost 2 bases and the V segment lost 4 bases, leaving 5 bases of the junction unmatched. The CDR3 covers 13 residues. The germline gives CDR1 SQVTM, CDR2 ANQGSEA. CDR3 DNA: TGCAGCGTTGGGCAGGGGGTTACCTACGAGCAGTACTTC. It encodes CSVGQGVTYEQYF.

This clonotype was seen ten or more times. This chain uses TRBV20-1 with TRBJ1-4; D gene unclear. V was clipped by 3 bases and J by 8 bases, with 13 bases between them. This CDR3 has 13 amino acids. Germline V gives CDR1 DFQATT, CDR2 SNEGSKA (reference sequence). Here the CDR3 reads CSARDPVREKLFF. The CDR3 DNA reads as TGCAGTGCTAGGGATCCGGTCAGGGAAAAACTGTTTTTT.

V usage is TRBV6-1 and J usage is TRBJ2-2; D not resolved. CDR3 length: 15 residues. Trimming shortened V by 9 bases and J by 9 bases, and 23 bases separated the two germline ends. Per the germline V gene, CDR1 is MNHNS and CDR2 is SASEGT. The CDR3 sequence is CASQEDTASTRELFF. In nucleotides, the CDR3 is TGTGCCAGTCAGGAAGATACAGCCTCGACGAGGGAGCTGTTTTTT.

This clonotype was recorded many times. The chain uses TRBV28 and TRBJ2-5, with D possibly matching TRBD1 (6 bases). The CDR3 loop spans 17 amino acids. The germline V and J ends were trimmed by 6 bases and 5 bases, with 25 bases remaining between them. Germline CDR1 MDHEN, CDR2 SYDVKM. This chain's CDR3 is CASSPYFGYRAQETQYF. The DNA for the CDR3 is TGTGCCAGCAGCCCGTACTTCGGCTACAGGGCCCAGGAGACCCAGTACTTC.

This clonotype appeared many times. The chain combines TRBV27 with TRBJ2-5, with TRBD2 matching over 14 bases. The V gene's germline CDR1 is MNHEY and CDR2 SMNVEV (reference sequence). This CDR3 has 15 amino acids. J gave up 5 bases and V 5 bases, and 4 bases lay outside the gene matches. DNA of the CDR3: TGTGCCAGCAGTCCGACTAGCGGGGGGGAGGAGACCCAGTACTTC. Translation: CASSPTSGGEETQYF.

Ten or more counts support this clonotype. The chain joins TRBV29-1 to TRBJ2-2; D remains unclear. V was shortened by 7 bases and J by 1 base, with 10 bases between the two germline ends. Per the germline V gene, CDR1 is SQVTM and CDR2 is ANQGSEA. The CDR3 is 13 residues long. The CDR3 coding sequence is TGCAGCGCGGAGACCGAGAACACCGGGGAGCTGTTTTTT. As protein: CSAETENTGELFF.

This clonotype has more than one count but fewer than ten. The chain uses TRBV5-1 and TRBJ1-4, with D unclear. CDR3 length equals 16 residues. CDR1 is SGHRS, CDR2 YFSETQ, per germline. The V end was cut by 4 bases, the J end by 3 bases, with 16 bases between. The CDR3 DNA is TGCGCCAGCAGCCCGAGGGCGGTTGGGGCTAATGAAAAACTGTTTTTT. Its protein is CASSPRAVGANEKLFF.

Ten or more counts support this clonotype. V gene TRBV2 combines with J gene TRBJ2-1, with D perhaps matching TRBD1 (6 bases). CDR1 and CDR2 (germline): SNHLY, FYNNEI. Trimming pared 6 bases from V and 0 bases from J, leaving 12 bases between. CDR3 size: 15 residues. CDR3 coding DNA: TGTGCCAGCAGAGGACAGCAGAGCTCCTACAATGAGCAGTTCTTC. Amino acid sequence: CASRGQQSSYNEQFF. The whole variable domain, remainder taken from reference TRBV2 and TRBJ2-1, is EPEVTQTPSHQVTQMGQEVILRCVPISNHLYFYWYRQILGQKVEFLVSFYNNEISEKSEIFDDQFSVERPDGSNFTLKIRSTKLEDSAMYFCASRGQQSSYNEQFFGPGTRLTVL.

This clonotype was observed a handful of times. The rearrangement uses TRBV20-1 and TRBJ2-7; D unresolved. This CDR3 comprises 15 residues. Germline V CDR1 and CDR2: DFQATT, SNEGSKA (reference sequence). V lost 3 bases to trimming and J lost 7 bases, with 22 bases between them. The CDR3 region is CSARGIGRPSREQYF. The CDR3 DNA follows: TGCAGTGCTAGGGGGATCGGACGGCCGTCGAGGGAGCAGTACTTC.

This clonotype was seen a few times. The chain recombines TRBV15 with TRBJ1-5; D gene uncertain. Trimming took off 2 bases at V and 0 bases at J, with 8 bases between the two ends. The V gene's germline CDR1 is LNHNV and CDR2 YYDKDF (reference sequence). The CDR3 has 15 amino acids. The CDR3 loop is CATSRPNYSNQPQHF. CDR3 nucleotides: TGTGCCACCAGCAGACCGAATTATAGCAATCAGCCCCAGCATTTT.

This clonotype has ten or more counts. CDR3 residues: CASSFMDKAETQYF. The CDR3 DNA is TGTGCCAGCAGTTTCATGGACAAGGCGGAGACCCAGTACTTC. The chain uses TRBV27 and TRBJ2-5, with D perhaps matching TRBD1 (5 bases). This CDR3 has 14 amino acids. Germline V gene sequence: CDR1 MNHEY, CDR2 SMNVEV (reference sequence). The ends were cut back, 3 bases at V and 5 bases at J, with 13 bases in the middle.

This chain links TRBV6-1 with TRBJ2-1, with TRBD2 identical over 9 bases. J was trimmed by 7 bases and V by 6 bases; bases with no gene match: 10. Germline V gene sequence: CDR1 MNHNS, CDR2 SASEGT. The CDR3 length is 15 residues. The CDR3 DNA follows: TGTGCCAGCAGGCACCTCGCGGGAGGGGGGAATGAGCAGTTCTTC. This translates into CASRHLAGGGNEQFF.

The chain has TRBV2 and TRBJ2-1; 8 positions match TRBD2. Germline lookup yields CDR1 SNHLY and CDR2 FYNNEI. The junction had 6 bases not matched to a gene; V was cut back by 9 bases and J by 8 bases. The CDR3 has 12 amino acids. CDR3 sequence (DNA): TGTGCCAGGGGGACTAGGATTTATGAGCAGTTCTTC. It encodes CARGTRIYEQFF. Complete variable domain (other parts from reference TRBV2 and TRBJ2-1): EPEVTQTPSHQVTQMGQEVILRCVPISNHLYFYWYRQILGQKVEFLVSFYNNEISEKSEIFDDQFSVERPDGSNFTLKIRSTKLEDSAMYFCARGTRIYEQFFGPGTRLTVL.

There are a few counts of this clonotype. Because the CDR3's place on the DNA is in doubt, the DNA is left out and the CDR3 is given as listed by TCRdb. This chain uses TRBV6-2 or TRBV6-3 with TRBJ2-1; the DNA was not used to check the table's D call, TRBD2. CDR1 and CDR2 from the germline V gene are MNHEY and SVGEGT. The CDR3 totals 14 residues, both ends included. CDR3: CASSSSVQRDEQFF.

The genes are TRBV30 and TRBJ1-2; tentatively, D is TRBD1 (6 bases). There are 11 residues in the CDR3. V was cut by 0 bases and J by 7 bases, with 6 bases left in between. Germline CDR1 and CDR2: GTSNPN and SVGIG (reference sequence). The CDR3 nucleotides read TGTGCCTGGAGTGTAGGGGGTGGCTACACCTTC. It encodes CAWSVGGGYTF.

CDR3 amino acids: CSVEGLGGGTEAFF. DNA of the CDR3: TGCAGCGTTGAAGGTCTCGGGGGGGGCACTGAAGCTTTCTTT. The chain links TRBV29-1 to TRBJ1-1, with D possibly being TRBD1 (5 bases). Germline values: CDR1 SQVTM, CDR2 ANQGSEA. The CDR3 runs to 14 residues. V shed 1 base and J shed 4 bases, with 13 bases lying between them.

This clonotype was found many times. CDR3 region: CASSLVETGNTGELFF. In DNA form, the CDR3 reads TGTGCCAGCAGCTTAGTTGAGACAGGGAACACCGGGGAGCTGTTTTTT. The gene calls are TRBV7-2 and TRBJ2-2; tentative D call: TRBD1 (6 bases). Trimming pared 1 base from V and 1 base from J, leaving 10 bases between. The germline CDR1 and CDR2 sequences are SGHTA and FQGNSA. The CDR3 runs 16 residues. The variable domain in full, completed from reference TRBV7-2 and TRBJ2-2, reads GAGVSQSPSNKVTEKGKDVELRCDPISGHTALYWYRQSLGQGLEFLIYFQGNSAPDKSGLPSDRFSAERTGGSVSTLTIQRTQQEDSAVYLCASSLVETGNTGELFFGEGSRLTVL.

This clonotype was counted many times. This sequence joins TRBV20-1 and TRBJ1-1, with TRBD1 as a possible D gene (5 bases). The ends were cut back, 0 bases at V and 5 bases at J, with 13 bases in the middle. This CDR3 region has 14 residues. Germline loops: CDR1 DFQATT, CDR2 SNEGSKA (reference sequence). CDR3 amino acids: CSAREGPGGTEAFF. The CDR3 DNA sequence: TGCAGTGCTAGAGAGGGCCCGGGGGGGACTGAAGCTTTCTTT.

This clonotype was detected a few times. This rearrangement joins TRBV20-1 to TRBJ2-4; no clear D. V dropped 5 bases and J dropped 0 bases, with 14 bases sitting between them. Looked up from germline, CDR1 is DFQATT and CDR2 is SNEGSKA (reference sequence). The CDR3 extends over 15 amino acids. The CDR3 nucleotides are TGCAGTGCTCCCCTTCGCGAGGAAGCCAAAAACATTCAGTACTTC. As protein: CSAPLREEAKNIQYF.

In its sample, this clonotype was seen many times. V and J are TRBV20-1 and TRBJ2-7, with 10 nucleotides matching TRBD2. The ends lost 0 bases at V and 4 bases at J; junction bases unmatched: 6. This CDR3 region has 15 residues. CDR1 and CDR2 (germline): DFQATT, SNEGSKA (reference sequence). The CDR3 spells CSARDWATSGYEQYF. CDR3 bases: TGCAGTGCTAGAGATTGGGCGACTAGCGGGTACGAGCAGTACTTC.

This clonotype has just a few counts. The chain uses TRBV27 and TRBJ1-5; 7 bases are shared with TRBD1. The CDR3 sequence is 15 residues long. Germline values: CDR1 MNHEY, CDR2 SMNVEV (reference sequence). The trim removed 5 bases at V and 4 bases at J, leaving 8 bases unmatched. The CDR3 DNA is TGTGCCAGCAGTCCCTCCCTGACAGGGAATCAGCCCCAGCATTTT. It codes for CASSPSLTGNQPQHF.

This clonotype was observed many times. This chain links TRBV6-5 with TRBJ2-7; D not resolved. CDR1 is MNHEY, CDR2 SVGAGI, per germline. The CDR3 runs to 14 residues. V lost 2 bases, J lost 2 bases, and 10 bases lay in between. The CDR3: CASSYERGTYEQYF. CDR3 nucleotide sequence: TGTGCCAGCAGTTACGAGCGCGGAACCTACGAGCAGTACTTC.

Many counts were recorded for this clonotype. The gene calls are TRBV28 and TRBJ1-2; 9 bases are shared with TRBD1. CDR1 MDHEN and CDR2 SYDVKM come from the germline V gene. The CDR3 loop spans 15 amino acids. Unmatched junction bases numbered 3, after V lost 2 bases and J lost 2 bases. The CDR3 coding sequence is TGTGCCAGCAGTTTAGGGGGACAGGGCAACTATGGCTACACCTTC. Its translation: CASSLGGQGNYGYTF.

This clonotype was counted only a few times. The V gene is TRBV27, the J gene TRBJ1-4; D is unresolved. This CDR3 spans 13 amino acids. Germline CDR1 is MNHEY and CDR2 is SMNVEV (reference sequence). Deletions cut 4 bases from V and 7 bases from J, with 10 bases between. Here the CDR3 DNA reads TGTGCCAGCAGTTCCCCTTTCGGTGAAAAACTGTTTTTT. It translates to CASSSPFGEKLFF.

This clonotype was found many times. V is TRBV28 and J is TRBJ1-5; tentative D call: TRBD1 (6 bases). This CDR3 is built from 14 residues. Germline loops: CDR1 MDHEN, CDR2 SYDVKM. Trimming left V 6 bases short and J 7 bases short, with 16 bases between. CDR3 protein: CASSGAGVQQPQHF. The CDR3 region has the DNA TGTGCCAGCAGCGGAGCAGGGGTCCAACAGCCCCAGCATTTT.

This clonotype showed up just a few times. The chain joins TRBV25-1 to TRBJ1-2, with 8 bases that match TRBD1. The CDR3 runs 16 residues. The germline CDR1 and CDR2 sequences are MGHDK and SYGVNS. V lost 2 bases, J lost 8 bases, and 13 bases stayed unmatched. The CDR3 spells CASSEPGTGPRRGYTF. CDR3 bases: TGTGCCAGCAGTGAACCCGGGACAGGTCCGCGTAGAGGCTACACCTTC.